This TCR beta chain was observed in a study of low-dose radiotherapy and immunotherapy resistance in tumors. First-strand cDNA used TRAV- and TRBV-specific primers, covering alpha and beta chains. Both a constant-region primer and a V-primer adapter served to amplify TCRs across 15 to 25 PCR cycles. Using its own MiXCR run on the reads, TCRdb lists one record per CDR3 protein. The sample holds over 65,000 distinct CDR3 sequences, 18% seen once. From germline, CDR1 is MNHEY and CDR2 SMNVEV (reference sequence). The CDR3 covers 13 residues. As regards this clonotype: This may be a read error: a much more frequent sequence differs by one nucleotide.

Time point of the sample: before trial treatment. The V gene is TRBV27, the J gene TRBJ2-3; D unclear. The DNA matches TRBJ1-5 better at its end, which makes the J call doubtful. The source of this sequence is a male donor with prostate cancer. This material consisted of PBMCs, taken before treatment. DNA of the CDR3: TGTGCCAGCAGTTTACCAAGCACAGATACGCAGCATTTT. The encoded protein is CASSLPSTDTQHF.